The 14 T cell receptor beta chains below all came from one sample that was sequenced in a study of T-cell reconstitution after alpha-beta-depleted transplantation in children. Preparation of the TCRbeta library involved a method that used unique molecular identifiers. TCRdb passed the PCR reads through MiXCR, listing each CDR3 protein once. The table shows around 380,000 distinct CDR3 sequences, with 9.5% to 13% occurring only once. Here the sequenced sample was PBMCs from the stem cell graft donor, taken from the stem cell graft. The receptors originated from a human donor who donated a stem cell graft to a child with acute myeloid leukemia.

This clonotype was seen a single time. CDR3 DNA: TGTGCCAGTAGTGGGACAGGGATTGCTAACTATGGCTACACCTTC. Its translation: CASSGTGIANYGYTF. The genes are TRBV19 and TRBJ1-2; 9 bases are a match to TRBD1. Losses at the gene ends were 5 bases for V and 0 bases for J; bases not matched to a gene: 4. This CDR3 has 15 residues. Per germline, CDR1 LNHDA and CDR2 SQIVND (reference sequence).

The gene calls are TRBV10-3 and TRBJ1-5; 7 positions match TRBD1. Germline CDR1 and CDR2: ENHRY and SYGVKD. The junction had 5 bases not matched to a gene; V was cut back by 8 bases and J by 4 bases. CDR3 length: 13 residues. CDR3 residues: CAIGTGENQPQHF. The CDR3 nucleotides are TGTGCCATCGGCACAGGGGAAAATCAGCCCCAGCATTTT.

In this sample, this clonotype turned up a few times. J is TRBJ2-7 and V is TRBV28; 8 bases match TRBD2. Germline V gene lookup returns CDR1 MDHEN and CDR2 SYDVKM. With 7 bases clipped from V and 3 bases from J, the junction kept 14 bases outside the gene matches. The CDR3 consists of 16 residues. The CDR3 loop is CASTPSFSAGDYEQYV. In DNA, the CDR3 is TGTGCCAGCACTCCCTCCTTTTCAGCGGGGGACTACGAGCAGTACGTC.

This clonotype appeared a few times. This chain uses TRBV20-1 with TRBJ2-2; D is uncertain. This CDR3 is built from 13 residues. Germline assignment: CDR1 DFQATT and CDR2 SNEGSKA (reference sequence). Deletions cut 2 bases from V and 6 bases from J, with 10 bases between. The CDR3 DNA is TGCAGTGCTAGACAGACTGGGCCCGGGGAGCTGTTTTTT. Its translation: CSARQTGPGELFF.

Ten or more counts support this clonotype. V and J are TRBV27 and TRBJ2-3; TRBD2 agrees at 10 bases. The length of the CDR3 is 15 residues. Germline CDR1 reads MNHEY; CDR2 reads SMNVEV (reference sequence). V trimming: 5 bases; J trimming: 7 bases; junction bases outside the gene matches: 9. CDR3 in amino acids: CASSDSGGAAYTQYF. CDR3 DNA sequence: TGTGCCAGCAGTGACAGCGGGGGGGCTGCATATACGCAGTATTTT.

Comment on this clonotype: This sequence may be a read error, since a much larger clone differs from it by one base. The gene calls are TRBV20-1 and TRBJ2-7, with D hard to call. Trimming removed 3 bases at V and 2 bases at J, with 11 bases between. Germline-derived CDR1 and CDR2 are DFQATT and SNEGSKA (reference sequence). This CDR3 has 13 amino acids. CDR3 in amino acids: CSARAPQTYEQYF. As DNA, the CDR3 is TGCAGTGCTAGGGCTCCTCAAACCTACGAGCAGTACTTC.

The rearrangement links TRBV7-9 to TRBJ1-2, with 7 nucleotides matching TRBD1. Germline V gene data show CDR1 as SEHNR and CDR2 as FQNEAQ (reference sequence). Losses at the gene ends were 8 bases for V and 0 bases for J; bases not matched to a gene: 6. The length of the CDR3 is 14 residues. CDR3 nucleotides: TGTGCCAGCCCCCAGACAGGGCCTAACTATGGCTACACCTTC. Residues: CASPQTGPNYGYTF. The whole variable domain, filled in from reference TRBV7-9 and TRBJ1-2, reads DTGVSQNPRHKITKRGQNVTFRCDPISEHNRLYWYRQTLGQGPEFLTYFQNEAQLEKSRLLSDRFSAERPKGSFSTLEIQRTEQGDSAMYLCASPQTGPNYGYTFGSGTRLTVV.

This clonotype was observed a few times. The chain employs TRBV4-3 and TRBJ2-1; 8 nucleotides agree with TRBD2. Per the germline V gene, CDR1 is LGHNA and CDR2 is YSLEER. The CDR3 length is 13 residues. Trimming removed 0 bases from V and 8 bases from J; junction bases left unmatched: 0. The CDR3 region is CASSQDGGDEQFF. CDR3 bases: TGCGCCAGCAGCCAAGACGGGGGGGATGAGCAGTTCTTC.

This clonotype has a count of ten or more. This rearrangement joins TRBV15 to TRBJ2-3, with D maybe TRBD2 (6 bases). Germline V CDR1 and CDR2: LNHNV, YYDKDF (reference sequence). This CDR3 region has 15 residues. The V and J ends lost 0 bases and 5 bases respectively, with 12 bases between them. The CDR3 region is CATSRDGGGEDTQYF. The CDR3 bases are TGTGCCACCAGCAGAGACGGAGGCGGGGAAGATACGCAGTATTTT.

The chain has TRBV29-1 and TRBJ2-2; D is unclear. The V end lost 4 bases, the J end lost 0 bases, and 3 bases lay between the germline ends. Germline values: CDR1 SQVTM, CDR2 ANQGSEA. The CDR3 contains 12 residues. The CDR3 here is CSVVPNTGELFF. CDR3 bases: TGCAGCGTTGTACCGAACACCGGGGAGCTGTTTTTT.

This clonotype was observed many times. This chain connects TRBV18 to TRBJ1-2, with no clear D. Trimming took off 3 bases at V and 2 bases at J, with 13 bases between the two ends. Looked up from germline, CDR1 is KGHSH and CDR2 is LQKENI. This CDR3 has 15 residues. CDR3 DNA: TGTGCCAGCTCACCCCTCTGGGGAGAGAACTATGGCTACACCTTC. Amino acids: CASSPLWGENYGYTF.

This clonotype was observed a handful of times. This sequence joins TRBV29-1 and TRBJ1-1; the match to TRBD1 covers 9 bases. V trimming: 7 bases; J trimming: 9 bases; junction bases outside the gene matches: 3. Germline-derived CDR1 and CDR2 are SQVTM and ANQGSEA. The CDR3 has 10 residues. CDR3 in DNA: TGCAGCGGTGGACAGGGGAAAGCTTTCTTT. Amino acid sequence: CSGGQGKAFF.

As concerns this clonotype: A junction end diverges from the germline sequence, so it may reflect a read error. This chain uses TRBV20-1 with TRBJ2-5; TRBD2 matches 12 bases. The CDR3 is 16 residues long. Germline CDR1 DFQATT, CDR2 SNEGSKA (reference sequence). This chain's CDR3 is CCATGTSGYSQETQYF. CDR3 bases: TGCTGTGCTACTGGGACTAGCGGGTACTCACAAGAGACCCAGTACTTC.

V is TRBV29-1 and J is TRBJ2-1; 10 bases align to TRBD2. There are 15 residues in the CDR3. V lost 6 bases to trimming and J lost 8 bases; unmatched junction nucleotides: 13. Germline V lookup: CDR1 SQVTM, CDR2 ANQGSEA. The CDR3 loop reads CSVGTSDRWRYEQFF. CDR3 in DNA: TGCAGCGTAGGGACTAGCGACCGGTGGAGGTATGAGCAGTTCTTC.